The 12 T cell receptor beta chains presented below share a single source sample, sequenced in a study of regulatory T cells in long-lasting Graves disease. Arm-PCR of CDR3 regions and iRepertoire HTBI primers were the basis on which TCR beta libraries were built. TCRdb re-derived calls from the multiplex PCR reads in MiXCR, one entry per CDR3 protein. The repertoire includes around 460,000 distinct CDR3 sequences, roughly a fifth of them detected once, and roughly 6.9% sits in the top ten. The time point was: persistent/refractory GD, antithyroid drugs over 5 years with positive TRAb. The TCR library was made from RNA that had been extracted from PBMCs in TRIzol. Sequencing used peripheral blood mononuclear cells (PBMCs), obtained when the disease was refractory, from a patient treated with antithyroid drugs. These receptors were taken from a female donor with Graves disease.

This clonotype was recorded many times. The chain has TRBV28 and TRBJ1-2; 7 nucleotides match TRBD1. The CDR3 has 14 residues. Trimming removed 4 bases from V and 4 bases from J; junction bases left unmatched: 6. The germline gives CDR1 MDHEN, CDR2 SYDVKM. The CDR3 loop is CASSYPGTAYGYTF. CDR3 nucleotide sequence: TGTGCCAGCAGTTATCCCGGGACAGCCTATGGCTACACCTTC.

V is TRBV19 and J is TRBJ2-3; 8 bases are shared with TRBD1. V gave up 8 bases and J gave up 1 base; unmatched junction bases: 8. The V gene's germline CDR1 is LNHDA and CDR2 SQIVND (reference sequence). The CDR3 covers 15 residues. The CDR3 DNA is TGTGCCAGTTCGTCCCTGGGACAGGGCACAGATACGCAGTATTTT. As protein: CASSSLGQGTDTQYF.

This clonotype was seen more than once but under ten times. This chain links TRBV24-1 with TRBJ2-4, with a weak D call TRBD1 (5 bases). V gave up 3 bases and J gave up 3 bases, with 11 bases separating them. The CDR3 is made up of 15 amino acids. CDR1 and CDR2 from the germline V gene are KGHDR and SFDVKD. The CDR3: CATSDLQGGKNIQYF. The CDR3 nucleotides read TGTGCCACCAGTGATCTCCAGGGTGGCAAAAACATTCAGTACTTC.

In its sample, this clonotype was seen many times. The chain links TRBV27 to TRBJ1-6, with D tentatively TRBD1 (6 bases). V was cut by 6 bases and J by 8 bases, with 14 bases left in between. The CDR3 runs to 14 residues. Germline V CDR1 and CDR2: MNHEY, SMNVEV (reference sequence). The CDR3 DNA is TGTGCCAGCAGACCCCTCCAGGGGTATTCACCCCTCCACTTT. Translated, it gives CASRPLQGYSPLHF.

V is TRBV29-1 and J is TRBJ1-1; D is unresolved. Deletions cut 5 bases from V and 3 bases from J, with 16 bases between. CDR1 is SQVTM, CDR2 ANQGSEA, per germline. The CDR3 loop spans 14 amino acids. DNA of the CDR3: TGCAGCGTTAGTGGGTCCTCTAGGGACACTGAAGCTTTCTTT. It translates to CSVSGSSRDTEAFF.

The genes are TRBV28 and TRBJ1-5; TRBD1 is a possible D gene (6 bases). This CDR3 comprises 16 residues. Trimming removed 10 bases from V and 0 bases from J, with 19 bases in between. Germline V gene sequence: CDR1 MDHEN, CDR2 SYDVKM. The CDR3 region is CATTWGAGYSNQPQHF. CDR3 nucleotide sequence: TGTGCCACTACGTGGGGGGCAGGGTATAGCAATCAGCCCCAGCATTTT.

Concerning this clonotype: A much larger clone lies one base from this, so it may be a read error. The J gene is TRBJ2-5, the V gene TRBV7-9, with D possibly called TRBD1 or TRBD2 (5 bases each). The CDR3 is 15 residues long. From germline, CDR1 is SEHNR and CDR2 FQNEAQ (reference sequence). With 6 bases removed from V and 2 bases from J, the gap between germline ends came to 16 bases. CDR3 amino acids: CASRLTGAAQETQYF. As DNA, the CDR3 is TGTGCCAGCAGACTTACCGGGGCAGCACAAGAGACCCAGTACTTC.

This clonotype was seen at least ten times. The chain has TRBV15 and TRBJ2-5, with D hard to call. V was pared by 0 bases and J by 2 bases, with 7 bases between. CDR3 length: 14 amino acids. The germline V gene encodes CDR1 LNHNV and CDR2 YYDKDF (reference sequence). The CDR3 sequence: CATSREARQETQYF. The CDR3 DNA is TGTGCCACCAGCAGAGAGGCTAGACAAGAGACCCAGTACTTC.

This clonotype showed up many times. The CDR3 DNA reads as TGTGCCATCAGTGAGCGGGATTTCATCTCGAACACTGAAGCTTTCTTT. Amino acid sequence: CAISERDFISNTEAFF. The chain is built from TRBV10-3 and TRBJ1-1; D gene ambiguous. Per germline, CDR1 ENHRY and CDR2 SYGVKD. V was clipped by 2 bases and J by 1 base, with 14 bases between them. The CDR3 loop spans 16 amino acids.

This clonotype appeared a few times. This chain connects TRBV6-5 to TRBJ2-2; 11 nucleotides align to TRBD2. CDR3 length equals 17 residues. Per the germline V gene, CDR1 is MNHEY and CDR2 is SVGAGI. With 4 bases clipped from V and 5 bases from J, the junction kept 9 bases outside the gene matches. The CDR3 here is CASSFSLAGAVTGELFF. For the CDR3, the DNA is TGTGCCAGCAGTTTCTCACTAGCGGGGGCCGTAACCGGGGAGCTGTTTTTT.

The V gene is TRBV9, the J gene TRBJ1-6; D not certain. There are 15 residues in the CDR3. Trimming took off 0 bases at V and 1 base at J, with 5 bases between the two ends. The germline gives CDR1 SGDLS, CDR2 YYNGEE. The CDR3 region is CASSVAGSYNSPLHF. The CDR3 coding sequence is TGTGCCAGCAGCGTAGCAGGATCCTATAATTCACCCCTCCACTTT.

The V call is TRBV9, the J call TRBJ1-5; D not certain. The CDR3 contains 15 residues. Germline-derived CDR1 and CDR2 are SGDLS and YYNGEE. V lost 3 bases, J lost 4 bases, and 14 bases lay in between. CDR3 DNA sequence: TGTGCCAGCAGCGGCGGTGACGAGTGGAATCAGCCCCAGCATTTT. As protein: CASSGGDEWNQPQHF.